A single sample is the source of the 19 T cell receptor beta chains below, sequenced in a study of technical replicates of blood from several donors. Libraries were prepared by immunoSEQ multiplex PCR; TCRdb keeps only in-frame clonotypes and omits some of them. This table holds around 86,000 clones, about 96% found once. Sequenced input: T cells isolated from PBMCs. The receptor set was obtained from a human donor in good health.

The J gene is TRBJ2-5, the V gene TRBV7-7; D possibly corresponds to TRBD2 (6 bases). Trimming removed 1 base at V and 9 bases at J, with 18 bases between. The CDR3 loop spans 15 amino acids. From germline, CDR1 is SSHAT and CDR2 FNYEAQ (reference sequence). The DNA of the CDR3 is TGTGCCAGCAGCTTAGGGGGGGACCACCGTGAGGCCCAGTACTTC. Protein: CASSLGGDHREAQYF. Variable domain in full (rest from reference TRBV7-7 and TRBJ2-5): GAGVSQSPRYKVTKRGQDVTLRCDPISSHATLYWYQQALGQGPEFLTYFNYEAQPDKSGLPSDRFSAERPEGSISTLTIQRTEQRDSAMYRCASSLGGDHREAQYFGPGTRLLVL.

Note on this clone: Here the CDR3 omits its conserved ending phenylalanine or tryptophan, so a read error is the likely source. The DNA is omitted, as the CDR3 cannot be located on it reliably, and the CDR3 follows TCRdb's listing. The chain joins TRBV4-1 to TRBJ1-1; TRBD1 reflects the table's D call only, with no check against the DNA. Germline values: CDR1 MGHRA, CDR2 YSYEKL. The CDR3 spans 12 residues, counting both ends. The CDR3: CASSPGDRRIII.

The CDR3 region is CASSSGTRVPLEQYF. The CDR3 DNA follows: TGTGCCAGCAGCTCCGGGACTAGGGTCCCTCTCGAGCAGTACTTC. V gene TRBV21-1 combines with J gene TRBJ2-7; the table's D call TRBD2 went unverified against the DNA. TRBV21-1 is a pseudogene. CDR3 length equals 15 residues.

CDR3: CASSQAGEVYEQYF. The DNA of the CDR3 is TGCGCCAGCAGCCAAGCGGGGGAGGTCTACGAGCAGTACTTC. The chain recombines TRBV4-1 with TRBJ2-7, with D perhaps TRBD2 (6 bases). The CDR3 is 14 amino acids. CDR1 and CDR2 from the germline V gene are MGHRA and YSYEKL. The V gene lost 1 base and the J gene lost 3 bases, with 10 bases spanning the gap.

J is TRBJ1-2 and V is TRBV9; 10 bases map to TRBD1. Germline-derived CDR1 and CDR2 are SGDLS and YYNGEE. The CDR3 has 15 residues. The ends lost 0 bases at V and 6 bases at J; junction bases unmatched: 5. The chain's CDR3 is CASSVGIGTGDGYTF. In nucleotides, the CDR3 is TGTGCCAGCAGCGTAGGAATTGGGACAGGGGATGGCTACACCTTC.

V is TRBV5-1 and J is TRBJ2-1, with D possibly TRBD2 on 6 matching bases. Germline V CDR1 and CDR2: SGHRS, YFSETQ. Trimming shortened V by 0 bases and J by 8 bases, and 18 bases separated the two germline ends. The CDR3 is 16 amino acids. In nucleotides, the CDR3 is TGCGCCAGCAGCTTGGCTCGGGGACTTATTCGGGATGAGCAGTTCTTC. Protein product: CASSLARGLIRDEQFF.

The chain couples TRBV5-4 to TRBJ1-4; no definite D call. Germline V gene sequence: CDR1 SGHNT, CDR2 YYREEE (reference sequence). The germline V and J ends were trimmed by 0 bases and 7 bases, with 4 bases remaining between them. CDR3 length equals 12 residues. For the CDR3, the DNA is TGTGCCAGCAGCTTGGCTTCTGAAAAACTGTTTTTT. Translation: CASSLASEKLFF.

V gene TRBV18 combines with J gene TRBJ2-5; TRBD1 might be the D (5 bases). CDR1 and CDR2 from the germline V gene are KGHSH and LQKENI. V shed 5 bases and J shed 1 base, with 8 bases lying between them. The CDR3 covers 13 residues. CDR3 sequence (DNA): TGTGCCAGCTCAGAAGGGGTCCAAGAGACCCAGTACTTC. Protein sequence: CASSEGVQETQYF. Full variable domain (missing parts from reference TRBV18 and TRBJ2-5): NAGVMQNPRHLVRRRGQEARLRCSPMKGHSHVYWYRQLPEEGLKFMVYLQKENIIDESGMPKERFSAEFPKEGPSILRIQQVVRGDSAAYFCASSEGVQETQYFGPGTRLLVL.

This chain uses TRBV28 with TRBJ2-7, with TRBD1 matching 9 bases. The V gene's germline CDR1 is MDHEN and CDR2 SYDVKM. The CDR3 spans 15 residues. The V segment lost 4 bases and the J segment 0 bases; nucleotides outside the gene matches: 4. The CDR3 nucleotides are TGTGCCAGCAGTTACCAACAGGGGGCCTCCTACGAGCAGTACTTC. Its protein is CASSYQQGASYEQYF.

This CDR3 is CASSILRDREYNEQFF. CDR3 in DNA: TGCGCCAGCAGTATCCTCCGGGACAGGGAATACAATGAGCAGTTCTTC. J is TRBJ2-1 and V is TRBV10-1; TRBD1 aligns across 9 bases. Looked up from germline, CDR1 is WNHNN and CDR2 is SYGVQD (reference sequence). The CDR3 runs 16 residues. J lost 4 bases, V lost 5 bases, and 9 bases had no gene match.

This rearrangement joins TRBV30 to TRBJ1-5, with 8 bases fitting TRBD1. Losses at the gene ends were 5 bases for V and 4 bases for J; bases not matched to a gene: 7. The germline V gene has CDR1 GTSNPN and CDR2 SVGIG (reference sequence). There are 14 residues in the CDR3. CDR3 DNA: TGTGCCTGGGGAAAGGACAGGGAGAATCAGCCCCAGCATTTT. It yields the protein CAWGKDRENQPQHF.

The V call is TRBV4-2, the J call TRBJ1-5; the D gene is possibly TRBD1 (5 bases). Germline loops: CDR1 LGHNA, CDR2 YNFKEQ. V dropped 0 bases and J dropped 7 bases, with 22 bases sitting between them. The CDR3 covers 18 residues. The DNA for the CDR3 is TGTGCCAGCAGCCAAGATGGGGGGTACGCAGGGATTTCACAGCCCCAGCATTTT. It encodes CASSQDGGYAGISQPQHF.

V gene TRBV7-2 combines with J gene TRBJ2-3, with 7 positions matching TRBD2. The CDR3 spans 15 residues. Trimming removed 5 bases from V and 1 base from J; junction bases left unmatched: 6. CDR1 and CDR2 from the germline V gene are SGHTA and FQGNSA. CDR3 in DNA: TGTGCCAGCAGCCTATCTCTAGCGGGCACAGATACGCAGTATTTT. It translates to CASSLSLAGTDTQYF.

The rearrangement joins TRBV25-1 to TRBJ2-1; 12 bases are shared with TRBD2. The J segment lost 0 bases and the V segment lost 4 bases, leaving 4 bases of the junction unmatched. This CDR3 region has 17 residues. CDR1 and CDR2 (germline): MGHDK, SYGVNS. CDR3 coding DNA: TGTGCCAGCAGTGGGGAGACTAGCGGGAGCTCCTACAATGAGCAGTTCTTC. Its protein is CASSGETSGSSYNEQFF.

CDR3 nucleotides: TGCGCCAGCAGCCCCCGGACAGGTCCTTCTTACGAGCAGTACTTC. Translated, it gives CASSPRTGPSYEQYF. The gene calls are TRBV4-1 and TRBJ2-7; 7 positions agree with TRBD1. With 4 bases clipped from V and 4 bases from J, the junction kept 10 bases outside the gene matches. Germline loops: CDR1 MGHRA, CDR2 YSYEKL. This CDR3 is 15 amino acids long.

V is TRBV27 and J is TRBJ1-3, with D hard to call. This CDR3 spans 14 amino acids. Germline CDR1 is MNHEY and CDR2 is SMNVEV (reference sequence). With 0 bases removed from V and 1 base from J, the gap between germline ends came to 4 bases. Here the CDR3 reads CASSLSPSGNTIYF. The CDR3 bases are TGTGCCAGCAGTTTATCCCCTTCTGGAAACACCATATATTTT.

The chain recombines TRBV7-3 with TRBJ2-1, with a weak D call TRBD2 (6 bases). In germline, CDR1 is SGHTA, CDR2 FQGTGA. Trimming took 3 bases from V and 6 from J, leaving 15 bases between them. The CDR3 is 15 amino acids. CDR3 DNA: TGTGCCAGCAGCTTGGGGGGAGTTTCAATCAATGAGCAGTTCTTC. This codes for CASSLGGVSINEQFF.

The rearrangement links TRBV10-2 to TRBJ1-5, with D maybe TRBD1 (5 bases). The V end lost 2 bases, the J end lost 3 bases, and 20 bases lay between the germline ends. From germline, CDR1 is WSHSY and CDR2 SAAADI. The CDR3 loop spans 18 amino acids. The CDR3 protein is CASSEQDRYGHHNQPQHF. CDR3 coding DNA: TGCGCCAGCAGTGAGCAAGATCGGTACGGACACCACAATCAGCCCCAGCATTTT.

The rearrangement uses TRBV9 and TRBJ2-2, with TRBD1 matching over 8 bases. The CDR3 extends over 17 amino acids. Germline CDR1 SGDLS, CDR2 YYNGEE. V was pared by 2 bases and J by 4 bases, with 10 bases of the junction left unmatched. CDR3 nucleotides: TGTGCCAGCAGCGTCGGACAGGGAGACGTCGTCACCGGGGAGCTGTTTTTT. This encodes CASSVGQGDVVTGELFF. Variable domain in full (rest from reference TRBV9 and TRBJ2-2): DSGVTQTPKHLITATGQRVTLRCSPRSGDLSVYWYQQSLDQGLQFLIQYYNGEERAKGNILERFSAQQFPDLHSELNLSSLELGDSALYFCASSVGQGDVVTGELFFGEGSRLTVL.